A single sample is the source of the 5 T cell receptor beta chains below, sequenced in a study of graft-versus-host responses after intestinal transplantation. Antigen specificity for these receptors is unknown. The repertoire was sequenced with immunoSEQ multiplex PCR; TCRdb's copy has only in-frame clones and lacks some. The sample lists more than 90,000 clones, 85% to 95% occurring once. The input for sequencing was unstimulated CD4+ T cells sorted from spleen or lymph node cells, taken before transplant. The receptor set was obtained from a human donor who was the organ donor for an intestinal transplant.

This chain connects TRBV28 to TRBJ2-7, with D possibly TRBD2 on 7 matching bases. V lost 5 bases and J 3 bases, leaving 14 bases between the germline ends. Germline V lookup: CDR1 MDHEN, CDR2 SYDVKM. CDR3 length: 14 amino acids. The CDR3 protein is CASSRIGGVYEQYF. For the CDR3, the DNA is TGTGCCAGCAGTAGAATAGGGGGGGTCTACGAGCAGTACTTC.

The genes are TRBV5-1 and TRBJ2-1, with D unresolved. There are 14 residues in the CDR3. Germline CDR1 reads SGHRS; CDR2 reads YFSETQ. The V end lost 2 bases, the J end lost 0 bases, and 6 bases lay between the germline ends. For the CDR3, the DNA is TGCGCCAGCAGCTTACCGGGCTCCTACAATGAGCAGTTCTTC. Protein: CASSLPGSYNEQFF.

This chain uses TRBV19 with TRBJ2-7; D is uncertain. With 4 bases removed from V and 0 bases from J, the gap between germline ends came to 16 bases. Germline V gene data show CDR1 as LNHDA and CDR2 as SQIVND (reference sequence). CDR3 size: 16 residues. CDR3 in amino acids: CASSTHRVSPSYEQYF. DNA for the CDR3: TGTGCCAGTAGTACCCACCGGGTCTCTCCCTCCTACGAGCAGTACTTC. Filled out from reference TRBV19 and TRBJ2-7, the complete variable domain reads DGGITQSPKYLFRKEGQNVTLSCEQNLNHDAMYWYRQDPGQGLRLIYYSQIVNDFQKGDIAEGYSVSREKKESFPLTVTSAQKNPTAFYLCASSTHRVSPSYEQYFGPGTRLTVT.

This CDR3 reads CASSQGLTYEQYF. In DNA form, the CDR3 reads TGTGCCAGCAGTCAAGGGTTAACCTACGAGCAGTACTTC. V and J are TRBV6-1 and TRBJ2-7, with D unclear. In germline, CDR1 is MNHNS, CDR2 SASEGT. V was cut by 5 bases and J by 2 bases, with 10 bases left in between. There are 13 residues in the CDR3.

The chain joins TRBV27 to TRBJ1-5; no clear D gene. This CDR3 has 16 residues. Germline V CDR1 and CDR2: MNHEY, SMNVEV (reference sequence). The V end lost 4 bases, the J end lost 0 bases, and 13 bases lay between the germline ends. CDR3 nucleotide sequence: TGTGCCAGCAGTTCTGCCTCACCCTATAGCAATCAGCCCCAGCATTTT. Its protein is CASSSASPYSNQPQHF.